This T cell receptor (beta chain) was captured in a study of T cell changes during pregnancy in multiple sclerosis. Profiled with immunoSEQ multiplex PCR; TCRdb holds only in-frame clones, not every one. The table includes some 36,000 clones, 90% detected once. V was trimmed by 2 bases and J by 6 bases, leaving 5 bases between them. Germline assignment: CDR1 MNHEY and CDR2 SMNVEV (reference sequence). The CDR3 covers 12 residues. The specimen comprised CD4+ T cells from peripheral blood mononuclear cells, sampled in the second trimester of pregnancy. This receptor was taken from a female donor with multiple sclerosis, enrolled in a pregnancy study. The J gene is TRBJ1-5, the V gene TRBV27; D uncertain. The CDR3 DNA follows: TGTGCCAGCAGTTTAGCGGGTCAGCCCCAGCATTTT. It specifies CASSLAGQPQHF.